The 9 T cell receptor beta chains below all came from one sample that was sequenced in a study of cytomegalovirus exposure and HLA in healthy donors. The PCR used 60 Vbeta and 13 Jbeta primers. Clones were read by immunoSEQ multiplex PCR, and TCRdb kept only the in-frame ones, dropping some. This sample's clone table lists 110,000 to 150,000 clones. Sequencing used PBMCs. These receptors all come from a man in his forties or fifties in good health and CMV-seronegative.

V is TRBV5-4 and J is TRBJ2-5; 13 positions match TRBD2. V shed 4 bases, J shed 5 bases, and the junction held 11 bases outside the gene matches. CDR1 SGHNT and CDR2 YYREEE come from the germline V gene (reference sequence). The CDR3 consists of 17 residues. CDR3 DNA sequence: TGTGCCAGCAGCCCGTGGACTAGCGGGGGCCGGGGGGAGACCCAGTACTTC. Amino acids: CASSPWTSGGRGETQYF.

The V call is TRBV6-5, the J call TRBJ1-2, with no clear D. In germline, CDR1 is MNHEY, CDR2 SVGAGI. V was pared by 2 bases and J by 8 bases, with 12 bases between. There are 13 residues in the CDR3. The CDR3 DNA reads as TGTGCCAGCAGTTACAGGTCGGCGGGGGGCTACACCTTC. Translation: CASSYRSAGGYTF.

This chain links TRBV5-1 with TRBJ1-2, with 10 bases identical to TRBD1. This CDR3 region has 15 residues. Unmatched junction bases numbered 10, after V lost 8 bases and J lost 3 bases. Looked up from germline, CDR1 is SGHRS and CDR2 is YFSETQ. CDR3 sequence (DNA): TGCGCCAGTGGGACAGGGGAATGGGGCGACTATGGCTACACCTTC. As protein: CASGTGEWGDYGYTF.

V gene TRBV7-9 combines with J gene TRBJ2-5; 7 bases are shared with TRBD1. V gave up 2 bases and J gave up 5 bases; unmatched junction bases: 11. The CDR3 is 16 residues long. Germline V CDR1 and CDR2: SEHNR, FQNEAQ (reference sequence). The CDR3 protein is CASSLYMTGSGETQYF. CDR3 nucleotides: TGTGCCAGCAGCTTATATATGACAGGGTCGGGGGAGACCCAGTACTTC.

This chain connects TRBV6-5 to TRBJ1-5; D is ambiguous. The CDR3 consists of 15 residues. V shed 8 bases and J shed 0 bases, with 14 bases lying between them. CDR1 MNHEY and CDR2 SVGAGI come from the germline V gene. The CDR3: CASRSQMYSNQPQHF. The CDR3 DNA reads TGTGCCAGCCGGTCACAGATGTATAGCAATCAGCCCCAGCATTTT.

This chain links TRBV2 with TRBJ2-2; D possibly corresponds to TRBD1 (6 bases). The germline V and J ends were trimmed by 11 bases and 6 bases, with 16 bases remaining between them. Germline values: CDR1 SNHLY, CDR2 FYNNEI. This CDR3 comprises 13 residues. The CDR3 here is CAGKQDSPGELFF. For the CDR3, the DNA is TGTGCCGGAAAACAGGACAGCCCCGGGGAGCTGTTTTTT.

This chain links TRBV2 with TRBJ1-6, with a possible D match to TRBD1 (6 bases). CDR3 length equals 15 residues. Germline values: CDR1 SNHLY, CDR2 FYNNEI. Trimming left V 5 bases short and J 13 bases short, with 21 bases between. The CDR3 sequence is CASSSDSGARSPLHF. The CDR3 coding sequence is TGTGCCAGCAGTTCGGACAGCGGGGCGAGGAGTCCCCTCCACTTT.

CDR3 in DNA: TGTGCCAGCAGACCGACAGGGGGGACCGGGGAGCTGTTTTTT. As protein: CASRPTGGTGELFF. The chain recombines TRBV7-3 with TRBJ2-2; 9 nucleotides match TRBD1. The V and J ends lost 6 bases and 5 bases, in that order; junction bases with no gene match: 4. Looked up from germline, CDR1 is SGHTA and CDR2 is FQGTGA. The CDR3 consists of 14 residues.

The V call is TRBV2, the J call TRBJ1-3; no definite D call. Trimming shortened V by 3 bases and J by 0 bases, and 9 bases separated the two germline ends. The CDR3 is 15 amino acids. Germline CDR1 is SNHLY and CDR2 is FYNNEI. CDR3 bases: TGTGCCAGCAGTGAGCCGGGTTACTCTGGAAACACCATATATTTT. Encoded protein: CASSEPGYSGNTIYF.